The TCR beta chain under discussion was sequenced for a study of OX40 agonist ivuxolimab in advanced cancers. The wider study: There were three patients with partial responses, one having hepatocellular carcinoma and two cutaneous melanoma. Regarding the study as a whole: Both CD4+ and CD8+ T cell populations in blood had undergone clonal expansion by week 6 at 0.1 to 3.0 mg/kg.

Repertoires were generated with immunoSEQ multiplex PCR, while TCRdb's copy carries only in-frame clones and drops some. The sample yields around 72,000 clones, 88% seen once. As for this clone: Its target is not known.

CDR1 and CDR2 from the germline V gene are KGHSH and LQKENI. The CDR3 spans 14 residues. The chain couples TRBV18 to TRBJ2-5, with 11 bases fitting TRBD1. The tail of the sequence fits TRBJ2-7 better, so the J call may be wrong. Specimen: CD4+ or CD8+ T cells sorted from blood, collected in a trial of the OX40 agonist ivuxolimab. The receptor's source is an adult with an advanced solid tumor such as melanoma, head and neck, liver or kidney cancer. The DNA for the CDR3 is TGTGCCAGCTCACCAACCGGGACAGGGGGCGAGCAGTACTTC. Its translation is CASSPTGTGGEQYF.